This note documents a single T cell receptor (beta chain) sequence. Its antigen has not been determined. Per-nucleotide qualities are absent, and no much larger clonotype sits a single base away. This sample stems from a study of identical twins (TCRdb year 2016). Looking at the study overall: To test whether fetal clonotypes persist, the study used deep sequencing on TCR alpha and beta repertoires from monozygotic twins, unrelated adults of various ages, and cord blood. To rule out contamination, replicate twin experiments were performed at different times with different library preparation protocols. Findings and caveats that apply to the study as a whole: Invariant T cells such as MAIT and iNKT could partly confound zero-insertion analyses, although diverse VJ usage argued against such confounding for most clonotypes. Abundant cord blood beta clonotypes had fewer insertions, young adult naive repertoires showed a similar but weaker trend, and memory repertoires showed no such trend. Recombination models systematically underestimated out-of-frame TCR alpha sharing in monozygotic twins but agreed with sharing between unrelated individuals. Compared with coincidental sharing between unrelated individuals, out-of-frame TCR alpha sequences shared between twins had an excess of sequences with low generation probability. Conclusions relied on cross-sectional statistical analysis, since the same donors could not be followed over many years. A weaker excess of twin sharing was found in beta out-of-frame sequences because the signal-to-noise ratio was lowered by fewer shared sequences.

All donors were healthy Caucasians. The twin cohort consisted of three pairs of female monozygotic twins, all aged roughly 18 to 30 years. Positive isolation kits from Invitrogen were used to isolate the CD4+ and CD8+ T cell populations. The library was built by means of 5' RACE. Reads for this sample came from an Illumina HiSeq 2000. A universal primer binding site was introduced by template switching, and a unique molecular identifier was present in the final cDNA, enabling accurate counting of TCR cDNA molecules. Specific primers in the conserved constant-segment region were used to synthesize first-strand cDNA for TCR alpha and beta chains. To control for contamination, each cDNA library was double barcoded with a SMART-Mk sample barcode plus Illumina barcodes. TruSeq adapter sequences, together with Illumina sample barcodes, were added in two successive PCR steps. The Illumina HiSeq platform was used with custom primers to sequence TCR alpha and beta cDNA libraries. As for the authors' bioinformatics: Raw reads were processed with MiGEC to extract unique molecular identifiers, and MiXCR was used to determine CDR3 positions. For each individual, recombination models were inferred using an EM algorithm with the repgenHMM and IGoR tools. Shared clonotype analysis was performed with the tcR package in R, normalizing sharing by the product of cloneset sizes. To study raw recombination free of thymic and clonal selection effects, out-of-frame nonproductive sequences were analyzed. TCRdb's own reprocessing of the public reads used fastp at Q25 and MiXCR and kept productive beta chains. Identical CDR3 proteins give one entry, which carries the most common genes and DNA. The V and J calls, along with clone size, are taken from TCRdb and not from the paper's own processing. The sample records 500,000 or so distinct CDR3 sequences, over 12% of which are singletons. The ten largest clonotypes hold about 0.53% of the sample.

From the cysteine up to the phenylalanine, the CDR3 has a length of 13 residues. Only the CDR3 part of the read is kept: 39 bases, read in frame from the first base. The germline V gene encodes CDR1 SQVTM and CDR2 ANQGSEA. Deletion took 7 bases off V and 3 bases off J, with a span of 15 bases between the germline ends. The data also belong to a second study, concerning yellow fever vaccine responses in identical twins. The other study reports the following: The authors reported that the T cell response to vaccination in identical twins appeared partly convergent and partly personalized. Focusing on identical twins, the study followed the T cell clones that responded to the vaccine, and did so with precision.

In this chain, TRBV29-1 is recombined with TRBJ1-1; possibly the D gene is TRBD1, per 5 matching bases. The sample consisted of CD4+ T cells sorted from blood. This clonotype originated in a woman between 18 and 30 years old in good health. The nucleotide sequence is TGCAGCGCTAAAAGGTCGGGGGACACTGAAGCTTTCTTT. Its protein is CSAKRSGDTEAFF.